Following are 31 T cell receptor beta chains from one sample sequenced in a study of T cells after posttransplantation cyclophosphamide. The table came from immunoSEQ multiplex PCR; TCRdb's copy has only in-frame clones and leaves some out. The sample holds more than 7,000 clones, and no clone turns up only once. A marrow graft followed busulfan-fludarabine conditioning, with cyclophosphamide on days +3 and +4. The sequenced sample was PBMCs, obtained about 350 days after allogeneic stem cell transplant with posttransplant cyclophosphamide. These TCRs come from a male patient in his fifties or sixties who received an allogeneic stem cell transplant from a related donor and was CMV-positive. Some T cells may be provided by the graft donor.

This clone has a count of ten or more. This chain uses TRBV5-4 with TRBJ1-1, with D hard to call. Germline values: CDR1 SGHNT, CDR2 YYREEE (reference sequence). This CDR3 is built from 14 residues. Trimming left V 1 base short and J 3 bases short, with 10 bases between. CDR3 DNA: TGTGCCAGCAGCTTGAGAGGGTCCTACACTGAAGCTTTCTTT. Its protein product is CASSLRGSYTEAFF.

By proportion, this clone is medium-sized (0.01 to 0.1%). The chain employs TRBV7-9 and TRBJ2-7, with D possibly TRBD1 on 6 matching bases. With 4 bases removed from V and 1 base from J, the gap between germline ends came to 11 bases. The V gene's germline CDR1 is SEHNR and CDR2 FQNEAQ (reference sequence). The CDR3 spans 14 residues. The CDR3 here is CASSSPGQSYEQYF. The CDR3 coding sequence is TGTGCCAGCAGCTCCCCTGGACAGTCCTACGAGCAGTACTTC.

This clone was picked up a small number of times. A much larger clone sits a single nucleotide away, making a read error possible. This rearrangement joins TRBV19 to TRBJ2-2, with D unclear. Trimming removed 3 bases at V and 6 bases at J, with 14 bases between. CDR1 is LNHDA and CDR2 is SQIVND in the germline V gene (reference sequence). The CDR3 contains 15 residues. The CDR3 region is CASSISPASAGELFF. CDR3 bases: TGTGCCAGTAGTATTAGCCCAGCAAGCGCCGGGGAGCTGTTTTTT.

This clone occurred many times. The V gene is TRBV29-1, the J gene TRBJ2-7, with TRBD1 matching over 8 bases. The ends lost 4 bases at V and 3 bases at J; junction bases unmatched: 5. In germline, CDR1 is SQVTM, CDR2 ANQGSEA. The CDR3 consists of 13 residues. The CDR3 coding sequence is TGCAGCGTTGTTCCAGGGGGCTTCTACGAGCAGTACTTC. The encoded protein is CSVVPGGFYEQYF.

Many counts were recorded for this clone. CDR3: CATSTVYRGYNEQFF. In nucleotides, the CDR3 is TGTGCCACCAGCACGGTATATCGGGGCTACAATGAGCAGTTCTTC. J is TRBJ2-1 and V is TRBV15; D possibly corresponds to TRBD2 (5 bases). V lost 4 bases, J lost 3 bases, and 13 bases lay in between. The CDR3 extends over 15 amino acids. CDR1 and CDR2 (germline): LNHNV, YYDKDF (reference sequence).

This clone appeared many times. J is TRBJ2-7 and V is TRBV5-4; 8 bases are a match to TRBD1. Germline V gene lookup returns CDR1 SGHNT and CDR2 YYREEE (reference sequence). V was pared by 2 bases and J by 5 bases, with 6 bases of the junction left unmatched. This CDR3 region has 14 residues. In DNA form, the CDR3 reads TGTGCCAGCAGCTTAGGACAGGGTGGCGACGAGCAGTACTTC. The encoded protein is CASSLGQGGDEQYF.

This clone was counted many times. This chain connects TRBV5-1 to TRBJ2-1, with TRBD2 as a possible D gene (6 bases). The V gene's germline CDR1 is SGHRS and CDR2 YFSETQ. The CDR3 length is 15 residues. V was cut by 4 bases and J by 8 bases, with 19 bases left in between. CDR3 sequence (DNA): TGCGCCAGCAGCCCCGTGGGGGGAATAGGCGATGAGCAGTTCTTC. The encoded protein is CASSPVGGIGDEQFF.

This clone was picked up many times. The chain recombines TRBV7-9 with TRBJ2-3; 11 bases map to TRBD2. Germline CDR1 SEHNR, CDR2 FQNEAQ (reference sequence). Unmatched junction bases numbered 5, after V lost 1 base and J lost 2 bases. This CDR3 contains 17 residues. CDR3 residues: CASSLVLAGGYTDTQYF. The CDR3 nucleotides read TGTGCCAGCAGCTTAGTGCTAGCGGGGGGCTACACAGATACGCAGTATTTT.

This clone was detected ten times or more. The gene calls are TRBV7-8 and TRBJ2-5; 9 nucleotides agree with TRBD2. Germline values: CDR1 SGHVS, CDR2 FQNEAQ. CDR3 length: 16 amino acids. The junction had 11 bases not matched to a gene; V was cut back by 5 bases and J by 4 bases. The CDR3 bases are TGTGCCAGCAGCCCACGACTAGCGGCAAGGGGAGAGACCCAGTACTTC. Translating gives CASSPRLAARGETQYF.

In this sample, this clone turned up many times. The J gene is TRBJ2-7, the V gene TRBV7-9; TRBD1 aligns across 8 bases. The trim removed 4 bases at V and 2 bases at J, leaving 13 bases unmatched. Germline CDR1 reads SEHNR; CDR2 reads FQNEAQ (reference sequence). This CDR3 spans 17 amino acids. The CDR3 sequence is CASSSSRRQGPTYEQYF. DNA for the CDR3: TGTGCCAGCAGCTCATCAAGGAGACAGGGGCCGACCTACGAGCAGTACTTC. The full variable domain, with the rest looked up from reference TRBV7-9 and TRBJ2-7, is DTGVSQNPRHKITKRGQNVTFRCDPISEHNRLYWYRQTLGQGPEFLTYFQNEAQLEKSRLLSDRFSAERPKGSFSTLEIQRTEQGDSAMYLCASSSSRRQGPTYEQYFGPGTRLTVT.

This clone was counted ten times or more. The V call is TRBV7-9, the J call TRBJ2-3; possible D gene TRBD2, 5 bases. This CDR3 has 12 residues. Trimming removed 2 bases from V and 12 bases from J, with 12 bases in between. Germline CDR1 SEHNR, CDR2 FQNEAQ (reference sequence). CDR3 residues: CASSLLGGLQYF. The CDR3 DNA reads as TGTGCCAGCAGCTTATTGGGCGGGTTACAGTATTTT.

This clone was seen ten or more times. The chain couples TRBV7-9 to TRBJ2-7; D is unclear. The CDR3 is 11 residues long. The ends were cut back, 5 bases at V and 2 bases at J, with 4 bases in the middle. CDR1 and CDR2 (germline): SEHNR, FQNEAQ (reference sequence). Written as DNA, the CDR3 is TGTGCCAGCAGCGAGACCTACGAGCAGTACTTC. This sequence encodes CASSETYEQYF.

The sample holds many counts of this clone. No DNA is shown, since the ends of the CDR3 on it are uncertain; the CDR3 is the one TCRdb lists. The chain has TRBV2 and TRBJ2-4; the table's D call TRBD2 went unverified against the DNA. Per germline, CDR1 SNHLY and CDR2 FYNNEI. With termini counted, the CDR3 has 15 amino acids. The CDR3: CASSSVASGAQAWYF.

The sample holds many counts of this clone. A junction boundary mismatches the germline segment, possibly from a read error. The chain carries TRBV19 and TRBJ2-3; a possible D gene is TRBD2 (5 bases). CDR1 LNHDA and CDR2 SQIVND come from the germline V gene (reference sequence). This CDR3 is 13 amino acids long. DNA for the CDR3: TGTGCCAGTTGTATAGCGTCCACAGATACGCAGTATTTT. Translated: CASCIASTDTQYF.

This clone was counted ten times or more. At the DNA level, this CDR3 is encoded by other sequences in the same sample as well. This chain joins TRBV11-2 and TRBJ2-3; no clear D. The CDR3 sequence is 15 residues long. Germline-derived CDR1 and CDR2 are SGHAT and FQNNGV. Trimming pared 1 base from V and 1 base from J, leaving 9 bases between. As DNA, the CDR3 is TGTGCCAGCAGCTTAGTAGTCGGTCGCACAGATACGCAGTATTTT. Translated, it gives CASSLVVGRTDTQYF.

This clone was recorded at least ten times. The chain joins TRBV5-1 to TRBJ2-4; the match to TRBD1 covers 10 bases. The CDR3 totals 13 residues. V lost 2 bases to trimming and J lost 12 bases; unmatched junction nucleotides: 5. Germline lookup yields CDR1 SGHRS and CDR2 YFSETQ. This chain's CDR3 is CASSFRQGAHQYF. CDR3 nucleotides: TGCGCCAGCAGCTTTCGACAGGGGGCCCATCAGTACTTC.

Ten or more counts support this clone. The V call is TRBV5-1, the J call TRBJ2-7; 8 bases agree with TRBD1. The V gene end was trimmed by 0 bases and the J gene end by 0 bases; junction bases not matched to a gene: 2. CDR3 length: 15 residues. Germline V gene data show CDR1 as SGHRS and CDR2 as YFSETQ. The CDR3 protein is CASSLDGQGSYEQYF. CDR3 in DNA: TGCGCCAGCAGCTTGGACGGACAGGGCTCCTACGAGCAGTACTTC.

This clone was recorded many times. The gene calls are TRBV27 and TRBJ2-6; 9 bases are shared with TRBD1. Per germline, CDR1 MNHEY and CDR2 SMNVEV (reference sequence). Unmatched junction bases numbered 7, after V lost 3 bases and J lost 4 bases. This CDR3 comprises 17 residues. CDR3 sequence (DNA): TGTGCCAGCAGTTTGAGGGACAGGGCCTGGGGGGCCAACGTCCTGACTTTC. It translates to CASSLRDRAWGANVLTF.

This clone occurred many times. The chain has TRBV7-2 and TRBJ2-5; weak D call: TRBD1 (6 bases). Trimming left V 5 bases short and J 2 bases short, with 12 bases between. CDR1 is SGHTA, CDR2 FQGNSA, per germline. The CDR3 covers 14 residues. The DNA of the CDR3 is TGTGCCAGCAGCCGAACAGGGTTGCAAGAGACCCAGTACTTC. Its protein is CASSRTGLQETQYF. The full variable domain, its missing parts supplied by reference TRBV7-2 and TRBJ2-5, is GAGVSQSPSNKVTEKGKDVELRCDPISGHTALYWYRQSLGQGLEFLIYFQGNSAPDKSGLPSDRFSAERTGGSVSTLTIQRTQQEDSAVYLCASSRTGLQETQYFGPGTRLLVL.

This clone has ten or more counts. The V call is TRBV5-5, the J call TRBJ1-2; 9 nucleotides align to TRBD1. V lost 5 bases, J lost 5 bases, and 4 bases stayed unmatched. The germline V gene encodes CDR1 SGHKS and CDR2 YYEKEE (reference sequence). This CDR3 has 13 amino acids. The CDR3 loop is CASSSDRGYGYTF. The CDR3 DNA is TGTGCCAGCAGTTCAGACAGGGGGTATGGCTACACCTTC. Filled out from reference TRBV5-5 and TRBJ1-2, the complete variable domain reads DAGVTQSPTHLIKTRGQQVTLRCSPISGHKSVSWYQQVLGQGPQFIFQYYEKEERGRGNFPDRFSARQFPNYSSELNVNALLLGDSALYLCASSSDRGYGYTFGSGTRLTVV.

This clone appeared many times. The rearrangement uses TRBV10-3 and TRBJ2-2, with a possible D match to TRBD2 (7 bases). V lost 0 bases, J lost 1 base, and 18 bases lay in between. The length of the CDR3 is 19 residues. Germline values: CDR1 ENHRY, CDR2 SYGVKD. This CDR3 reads CAISESWEGVLQNTGELFF. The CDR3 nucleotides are TGTGCCATCAGTGAGTCGTGGGAGGGGGTTCTCCAGAACACCGGGGAGCTGTTTTTT.

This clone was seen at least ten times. The CDR3 spells CASSPSYTGDNEKLFF. CDR3 DNA sequence: TGTGCCAGCTCACCATCTTATACAGGGGACAATGAAAAACTGTTTTTT. This sequence joins TRBV18 and TRBJ1-4; 7 bases are a match to TRBD1. The CDR3 contains 16 residues. Trimming took 2 bases from V and 5 from J; bases not matched to a gene: 8. The germline V gene encodes CDR1 KGHSH and CDR2 LQKENI. Based on the CDR3 plus reference TRBV18 and TRBJ1-4, the full variable domain is NAGVMQNPRHLVRRRGQEARLRCSPMKGHSHVYWYRQLPEEGLKFMVYLQKENIIDESGMPKERFSAEFPKEGPSILRIQQVVRGDSAAYFCASSPSYTGDNEKLFFGSGTQLSVL.

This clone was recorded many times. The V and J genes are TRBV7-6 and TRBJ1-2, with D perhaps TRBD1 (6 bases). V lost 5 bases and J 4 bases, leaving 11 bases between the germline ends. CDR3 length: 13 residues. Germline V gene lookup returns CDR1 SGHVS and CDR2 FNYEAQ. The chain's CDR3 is CASSQGNTYGYTF. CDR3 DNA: TGTGCCAGCAGCCAGGGGAATACCTATGGCTACACCTTC.

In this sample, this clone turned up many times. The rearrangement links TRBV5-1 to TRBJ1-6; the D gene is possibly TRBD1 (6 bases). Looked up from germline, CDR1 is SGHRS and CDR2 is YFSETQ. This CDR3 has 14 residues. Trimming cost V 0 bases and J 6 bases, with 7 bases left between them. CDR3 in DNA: TGCGCCAGCAGCTTGGAACAGGGTAATTCACCCCTCCACTTT. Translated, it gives CASSLEQGNSPLHF.

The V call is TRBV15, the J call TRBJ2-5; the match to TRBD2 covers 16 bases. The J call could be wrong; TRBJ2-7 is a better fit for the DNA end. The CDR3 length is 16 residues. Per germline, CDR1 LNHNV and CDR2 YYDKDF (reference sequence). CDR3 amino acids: CATSTGLAGGRDEQYF. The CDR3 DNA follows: TGTGCCACCAGCACGGGACTAGCGGGAGGGCGGGACGAGCAGTACTTC.

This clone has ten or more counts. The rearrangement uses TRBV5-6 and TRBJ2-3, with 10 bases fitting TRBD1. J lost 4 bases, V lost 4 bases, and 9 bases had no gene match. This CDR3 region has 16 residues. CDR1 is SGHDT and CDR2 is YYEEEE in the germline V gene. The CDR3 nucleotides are TGTGCCAGCAGCCCTACGAGGGGGACAGGGGCAGATACGCAGTATTTT. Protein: CASSPTRGTGADTQYF.

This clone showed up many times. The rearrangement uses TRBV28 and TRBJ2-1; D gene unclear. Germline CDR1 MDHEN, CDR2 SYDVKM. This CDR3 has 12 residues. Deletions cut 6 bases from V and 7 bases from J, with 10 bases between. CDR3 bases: TGTGCCAGCAGCTCTAACGATAATGAGCAGTTCTTC. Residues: CASSSNDNEQFF.

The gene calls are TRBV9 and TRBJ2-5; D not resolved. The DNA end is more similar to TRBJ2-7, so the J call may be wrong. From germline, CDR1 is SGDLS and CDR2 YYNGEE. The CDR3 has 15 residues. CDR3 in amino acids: CASSVAPLPDYEQYF. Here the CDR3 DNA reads TGTGCCAGCAGCGTAGCTCCCCTCCCCGACTACGAGCAGTACTTC.

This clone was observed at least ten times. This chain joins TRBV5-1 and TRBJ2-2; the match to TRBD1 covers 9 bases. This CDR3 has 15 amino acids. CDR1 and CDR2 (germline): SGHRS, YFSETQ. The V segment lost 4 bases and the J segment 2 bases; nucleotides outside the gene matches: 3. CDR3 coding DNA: TGCGCCAGCAGCCCGGGACAGGGTAACACCGGGGAGCTGTTTTTT. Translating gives CASSPGQGNTGELFF.

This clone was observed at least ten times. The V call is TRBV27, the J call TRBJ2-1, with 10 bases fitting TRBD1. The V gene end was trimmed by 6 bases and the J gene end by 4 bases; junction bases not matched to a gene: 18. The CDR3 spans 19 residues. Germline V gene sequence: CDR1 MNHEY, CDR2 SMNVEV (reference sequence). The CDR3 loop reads CASSPTGTGVWGLYNEQFF. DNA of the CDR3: TGTGCCAGCAGCCCGACCGGGACAGGGGTTTGGGGCCTTTACAATGAGCAGTTCTTC.

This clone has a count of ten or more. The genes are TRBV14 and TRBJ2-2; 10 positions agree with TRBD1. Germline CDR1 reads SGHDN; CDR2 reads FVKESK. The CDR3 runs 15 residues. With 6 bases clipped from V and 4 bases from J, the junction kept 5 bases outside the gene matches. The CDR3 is CASRKGQGTTGELFF. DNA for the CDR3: TGTGCCAGCAGGAAGGGACAGGGGACCACCGGGGAGCTGTTTTTT. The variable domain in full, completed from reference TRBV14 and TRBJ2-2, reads EAGVTQFPSHSVIEKGQTVTLRCDPISGHDNLYWYRRVMGKEIKFLLHFVKESKQDESGMPNNRFLAERTGGTYSTLKVQPAELEDSGVYFCASRKGQGTTGELFFGEGSRLTVL.